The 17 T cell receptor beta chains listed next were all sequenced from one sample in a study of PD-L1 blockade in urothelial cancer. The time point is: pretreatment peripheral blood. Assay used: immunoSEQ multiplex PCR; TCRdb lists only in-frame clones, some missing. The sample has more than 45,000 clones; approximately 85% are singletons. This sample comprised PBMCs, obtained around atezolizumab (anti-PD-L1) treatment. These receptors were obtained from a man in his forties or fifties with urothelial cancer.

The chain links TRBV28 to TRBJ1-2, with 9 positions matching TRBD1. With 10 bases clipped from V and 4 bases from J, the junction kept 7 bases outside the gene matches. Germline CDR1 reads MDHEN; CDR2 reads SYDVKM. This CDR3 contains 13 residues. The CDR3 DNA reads TGTGCCACAACAGGGGGCGCGGTCTATGGCTACACCTTC. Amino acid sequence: CATTGGAVYGYTF.

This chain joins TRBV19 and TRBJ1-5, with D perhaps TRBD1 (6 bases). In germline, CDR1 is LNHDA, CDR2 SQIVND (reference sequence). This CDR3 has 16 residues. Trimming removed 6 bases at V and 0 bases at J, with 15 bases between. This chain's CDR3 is CASSLQGSYSNQPQHF. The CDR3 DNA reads TGTGCCAGTAGCTTACAGGGATCGTATAGCAATCAGCCCCAGCATTTT.

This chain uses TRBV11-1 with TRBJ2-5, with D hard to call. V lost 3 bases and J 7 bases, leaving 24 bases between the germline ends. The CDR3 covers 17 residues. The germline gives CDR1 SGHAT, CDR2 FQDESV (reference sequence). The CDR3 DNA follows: TGTGCCAGCAGCTTCGACGACACGCCCTTGACCAAGAGGACCCAGTACTTC. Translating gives CASSFDDTPLTKRTQYF.

The CDR3 spells CASSLSPEINPDTQYF. The DNA for the CDR3 is TGTGCCAGCAGTTTATCGCCGGAGATAAACCCAGATACGCAGTATTTT. V and J are TRBV27 and TRBJ2-3; no definite D call. Germline V gene lookup returns CDR1 MNHEY and CDR2 SMNVEV (reference sequence). Trimming removed 0 bases at V and 4 bases at J, with 14 bases between. The CDR3 sequence is 16 residues long.

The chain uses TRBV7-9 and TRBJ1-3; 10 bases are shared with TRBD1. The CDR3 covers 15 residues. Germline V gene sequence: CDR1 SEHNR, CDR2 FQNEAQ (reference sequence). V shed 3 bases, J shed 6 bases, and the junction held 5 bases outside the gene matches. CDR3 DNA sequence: TGTGCCAGCAGCTTGCCGGGACAGGGGAAAAACACCATATATTTT. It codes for CASSLPGQGKNTIYF.

CDR3 amino acids: CASHPGAGQPQHF. The CDR3 DNA reads TGTGCCAGCCACCCAGGGGCCGGTCAGCCCCAGCATTTT. V is TRBV28 and J is TRBJ1-5; tentatively, D is TRBD1 (6 bases). V lost 8 bases and J lost 6, with 14 bases in between. The germline CDR1 and CDR2 sequences are MDHEN and SYDVKM. There are 13 residues in the CDR3.

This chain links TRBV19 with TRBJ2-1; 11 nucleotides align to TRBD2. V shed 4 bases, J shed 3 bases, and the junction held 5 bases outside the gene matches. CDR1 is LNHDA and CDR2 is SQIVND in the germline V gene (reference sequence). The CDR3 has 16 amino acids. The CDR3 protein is CASSTLTSGVYNEQFF. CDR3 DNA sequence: TGTGCCAGTAGTACCTTGACTAGCGGGGTCTACAATGAGCAGTTCTTC.

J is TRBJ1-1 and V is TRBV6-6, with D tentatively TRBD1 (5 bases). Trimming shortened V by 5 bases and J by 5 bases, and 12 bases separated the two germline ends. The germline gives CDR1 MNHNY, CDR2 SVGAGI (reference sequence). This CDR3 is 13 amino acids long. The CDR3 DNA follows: TGTGCCAGCAGTGGCGGAAGGGGTACTGAAGCTTTCTTT. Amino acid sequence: CASSGGRGTEAFF.

The CDR3 DNA reads TGTGCCAGCAACGCTTATATGCTCGGCCAGACAGGGAGAAACTCACCCCTCCACTTT. Its translation: CASNAYMLGQTGRNSPLHF. V usage is TRBV7-9 and J usage is TRBJ1-6; 7 bases are shared with TRBD1. Germline V gene data show CDR1 as SEHNR and CDR2 as FQNEAQ (reference sequence). V lost 7 bases and J lost 10; bases outside the gene matches: 25. The CDR3 extends over 19 amino acids.

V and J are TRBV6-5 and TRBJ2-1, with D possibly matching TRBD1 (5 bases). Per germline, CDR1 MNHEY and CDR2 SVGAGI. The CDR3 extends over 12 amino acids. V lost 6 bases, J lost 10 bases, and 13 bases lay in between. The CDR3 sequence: CASRPAGREQFF. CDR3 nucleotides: TGTGCCAGCAGGCCGGCAGGGCGAGAGCAGTTCTTC.

The CDR3 loop is CASSSGEGRSPLHF. The CDR3 DNA reads as TGCGCCAGCAGCTCGGGGGAGGGTCGGTCACCCCTCCACTTT. The rearrangement uses TRBV5-1 and TRBJ1-6; possibly TRBD1 for D (5 bases). CDR1 is SGHRS and CDR2 is YFSETQ in the germline V gene. V was cut by 3 bases and J by 10 bases, with 14 bases left in between. The length of the CDR3 is 14 residues.

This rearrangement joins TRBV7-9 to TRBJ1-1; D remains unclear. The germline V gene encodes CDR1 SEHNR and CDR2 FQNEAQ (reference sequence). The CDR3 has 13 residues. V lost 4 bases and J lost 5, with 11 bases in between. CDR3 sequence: CASSSSSVTEAFF. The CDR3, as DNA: TGTGCCAGCAGCTCCTCCTCGGTAACTGAAGCTTTCTTT. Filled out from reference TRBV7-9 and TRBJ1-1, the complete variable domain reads DTGVSQNPRHKITKRGQNVTFRCDPISEHNRLYWYRQTLGQGPEFLTYFQNEAQLEKSRLLSDRFSAERPKGSFSTLEIQRTEQGDSAMYLCASSSSSVTEAFFGQGTRLTVV.

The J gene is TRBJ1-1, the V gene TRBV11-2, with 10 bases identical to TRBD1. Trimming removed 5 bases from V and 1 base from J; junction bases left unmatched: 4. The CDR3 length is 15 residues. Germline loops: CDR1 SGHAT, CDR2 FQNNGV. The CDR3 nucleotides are TGTGCCAGCAGCGCTCGGGACAGGGGGAACACTGAAGCTTTCTTT. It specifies CASSARDRGNTEAFF.

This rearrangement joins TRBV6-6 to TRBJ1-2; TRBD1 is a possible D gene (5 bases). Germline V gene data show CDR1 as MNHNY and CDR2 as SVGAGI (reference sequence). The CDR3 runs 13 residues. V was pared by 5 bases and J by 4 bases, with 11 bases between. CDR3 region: CASSARGVYGYTF. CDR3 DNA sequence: TGTGCCAGCAGTGCTCGGGGGGTCTATGGCTACACCTTC.

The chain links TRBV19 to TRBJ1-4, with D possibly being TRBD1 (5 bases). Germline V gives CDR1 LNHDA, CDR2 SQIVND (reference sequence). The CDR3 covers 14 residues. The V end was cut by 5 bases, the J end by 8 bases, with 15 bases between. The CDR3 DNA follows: TGTGCCAGTAGTCCAGACTCGAGACAGGAAAAACTGTTTTTT. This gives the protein CASSPDSRQEKLFF. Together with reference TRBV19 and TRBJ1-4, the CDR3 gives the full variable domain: DGGITQSPKYLFRKEGQNVTLSCEQNLNHDAMYWYRQDPGQGLRLIYYSQIVNDFQKGDIAEGYSVSREKKESFPLTVTSAQKNPTAFYLCASSPDSRQEKLFFGSGTQLSVL.

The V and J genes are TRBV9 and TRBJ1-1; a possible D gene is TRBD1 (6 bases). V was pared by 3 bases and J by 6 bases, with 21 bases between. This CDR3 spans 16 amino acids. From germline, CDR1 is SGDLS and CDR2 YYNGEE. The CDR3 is CASSATGAERRAEAFF. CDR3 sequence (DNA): TGTGCCAGCAGCGCGACAGGCGCTGAACGTCGGGCTGAAGCTTTCTTT.

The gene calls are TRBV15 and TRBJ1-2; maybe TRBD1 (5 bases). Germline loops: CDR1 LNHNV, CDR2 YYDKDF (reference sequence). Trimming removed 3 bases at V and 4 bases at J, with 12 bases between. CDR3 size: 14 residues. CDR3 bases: TGTGCCACCAGCAGTGACAGATCTTCCTATGGCTACACCTTC. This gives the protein CATSSDRSSYGYTF.